This T cell receptor (beta chain) was sequenced in a study of T cells after yellow fever vaccination (dated by TCRdb to the late 2010s). For the study in its entirety: Libraries from fractions with low cell numbers were prepared with the SMART-Seq v4 Ultra Low Input RNA kit. Two healthy male donors made up the cohort, one aged 18 to 29 years and the other aged 30 to 40 years. To follow T-cell clones before and after both primary and booster YFV17D yellow fever vaccination, bulk TCR alpha and beta repertoires underwent longitudinal sequencing. Blood was collected at multiple timepoints before and after primary and secondary immunization, and bulk PBMC replicates and cell subsets were isolated.

Points on this clonotype: Its antigen has not been determined. No per-base quality is available; no much larger clone lies one base away.

Taken with the paper, the label for treatment or condition translates to: live attenuated yellow fever vaccine strain. At every blood-draw timepoint, two biological replicates of bulk PBMCs were collected. PBMCs were isolated from peripheral blood using a standard Ficoll-Paque protocol. RNA was extracted with TriZol from bulk PBMCs, CD4 and CD8 fractions, and dextramer-positive and dextramer-negative fractions. TCR cDNA was made using 5'RACE template switching, a step that added a universal primer site and unique molecular identifiers. cDNA synthesis was primed from both the TCR alpha and TCR beta constant segments. Library amplification involved two PCR steps, and the second step added sample barcodes and sequencing adapters. Sequencing of the libraries was done on either Illumina HiSeq 2500 (2x100 bp) or NovaSeq (2x150 bp). The original pipeline was this. Demultiplexing of reads and collapsing into UMI consensus sequences were performed with MIGEC, and V(D)J alignment was carried out with MiXCR. Clonotypes responding to the vaccine were identified with edgeR on replicate PBMC samples, with the criteria of FDR below 0.01 and a log2 fold change above 5 up to day 15. Bulk clonotypes were assigned CD4 or CD8 identity according to which sequenced CD4 or CD8 repertoire held them at higher abundance. TCRdb itself trimmed the public reads at Q25 with fastp, ran MiXCR and retained productive beta chains. Rows with a matching CDR3 protein are joined into one entry that keeps the most common DNA and genes. TCRdb's processing, not the authors', yielded these V and J calls. In all, the sample holds hundreds of thousands of distinct CDR3 sequences, and approximately 15% of those were seen once. The ten biggest clones cover about an eighth of the sample.

The CDR3 contains 14 residues, cysteine and phenylalanine counted. The read is trimmed to its CDR3 DNA, 42 bases read in frame from base 1. The junction carries 15 bases between V and J, which are trimmed by 0 bases and 11 bases respectively. For CDR1 and CDR2, the germline V gene (reference sequence) lists WNHNN and SYGVQD. General findings and caveats noted by the study authors: Computational filtering was required because FACS-sorted repertoires could contain abundant contaminating clonotypes from the bulk population. Most clones expanded after primary vaccination (around 97% of CD4 and 80% to 90% of CD8) were re-detected after the booster, suggesting that broad memory maintenance occurred. The study included only a couple of donors, which limits how far the findings can be generalized. A small fraction of clonotypes appeared in both the CD4 and CD8 compartments, likely as a result of convergent recombination. The secondary T-cell response was found to be weaker but faster than the primary response, with a peak reached on day 5 rather than on day 15.

The sequence came from a man aged 25 to 40 who received the YFV17D yellow fever vaccine. The chain joins TRBV10-1 to TRBJ2-3; the D gene lacks a confident call. Source: PBMCs, taken on the day of the yellow fever booster vaccination. This receptor has the CDR3 CASSESFGNPGQYF. The DNA is as follows: TGCGCCAGCAGTGAGTCTTTTGGAAACCCTGGGCAGTATTTT.